These T cell receptor beta chains were read from a single sample in a study of early T cells in non-severe SARS-CoV-2 infection. Each CDR3 protein gets one entry after TCRdb re-called the 5' RACE reads with MiXCR. The table lists some 63,000 distinct CDR3 sequences, around 13% of them singletons. The material sequenced was whole blood. Receptors were obtained from an adult who was a healthcare worker with PCR-confirmed SARS-CoV-2 infection or an uninfected control (not recorded which). Both conserved end residues are part of each CDR3. A D gene is named only where the DNA matches it firmly. Where a row states a size, it is once, few, many or the class of an expanded clone; other rows omit it.

NA | many | TRBJ2-7 | TRBV6-5 | CASSYVPGRTYEQYF | TGTGCCAGCAGTTACGTTCCGGGACGGACCTACGAGCAGTACTTC
NA | many | TRBJ2-7 | TRBV12-3/TRBV12-4 | CASSLKAYEQYF | TGTGCCAGCAGTTTAAAAGCCTACGAGCAGTACTTC
NA | few | TRBJ2-7 | TRBV6-2/TRBV6-3 | CASSYGVNYEQYF | TGTGCCAGCAGTTACGGGGTCAACTACGAGCAGTACTTC
TRBD2 | few | TRBJ2-3 | TRBV9 | CASSVAPSGGRTDTQYF | TGTGCCAGCAGCGTAGCCCCTAGCGGGGGGCGCACAGATACGCAGTATTTT
NA | few | TRBJ1-1 | TRBV12-5 | CASGWTLNTEAFF | TGTGCTAGTGGGTGGACCTTGAACACTGAAGCTTTCTTT
NA | many | TRBJ1-2 | TRBV10-2 | CASSEKGGALNYGYTF | TGCGCCAGCAGTGAGAAGGGAGGCGCACTAAACTATGGCTACACCTTC
TRBD1 | few | TRBJ1-1 | TRBV2 | CASSDLRTGGEAFF | TGTGCCAGCAGCGATCTCCGGACAGGGGGTGAAGCTTTCTTT
NA | few | TRBJ2-7 | TRBV6-2/TRBV6-3 | CASEPSGVSYEQYF | TGTGCCAGCGAGCCGTCAGGAGTCTCCTACGAGCAGTACTTC
TRBD1 | many | TRBJ1-3 | TRBV7-6 | CASSLWGQFSSGNTIYF | TGTGCCAGCAGCTTATGGGGACAGTTCTCCTCTGGAAACACCATATATTTT
NA | many | TRBJ1-1 | TRBV20-1 | CSASGAGSNTEAFF | TGCAGTGCTAGTGGTGCGGGGTCGAACACTGAAGCTTTCTTT
TRBD1 | many | TRBJ1-2 | TRBV19 | CASSTETGGSYGYTF | TGTGCCAGTAGTACTGAGACAGGGGGTAGCTATGGCTACACCTTC
NA | NA | TRBJ2-7 | TRBV4-1 | CASSNRATGSYEQYF | TGCGCCAGCAGCAACCGGGCTACGGGCTCCTACGAGCAGTACTTC
NA | many | TRBJ2-5 | TRBV20-1 | CSARDSSVQETQYF | TGCAGTGCTAGAGATTCCTCGGTCCAAGAGACCCAGTACTTC
NA | NA | TRBJ2-2 | TRBV7-2 | CASSLFLNPNTGELFF | TGTGCCAGCAGCTTATTCCTCAACCCTAACACCGGGGAGCTGTTTTTT
NA | many | TRBJ1-1 | TRBV20-1 | CSASMGHTEAFF | TGCAGTGCTAGTATGGGGCACACTGAAGCTTTCTTT
NA | few | TRBJ1-1 | TRBV7-9 | CASRSSGETEAFF | TGTGCCAGCAGGTCAAGTGGGGAGACTGAAGCTTTCTTT
NA | few | TRBJ2-6 | TRBV6-1 | CASSATTGYSSGANVLTF | TGTGCCAGCAGTGCGACCACAGGGTACTCCTCTGGGGCCAACGTCCTGACTTTC
NA | many | TRBJ2-1 | TRBV29-1 | CSVEGGANEQFF | TGCAGCGTCGAAGGGGGGGCCAATGAGCAGTTCTTC
NA | many | TRBJ2-1 | TRBV7-9 | CASSAHQETNEQFF | TGTGCCAGCAGCGCACACCAGGAAACCAATGAGCAGTTCTTC
NA | few | TRBJ2-5 | TRBV7-9 | CASSLFQAGQETQYF | TGTGCCAGCAGCTTATTCCAGGCCGGTCAAGAGACCCAGTACTTC
NA | many | TRBJ2-3 | TRBV4-2 | CASSQNTDTQYF | TGTGCCAGCAGCCAGAACACAGATACGCAGTATTTT
TRBD2 | many | TRBJ2-3 | TRBV24-1 | CATSDPRTSGEADTQYF | TGTGCCACCAGTGATCCCCGGACTAGCGGGGAGGCAGATACGCAGTATTTT
TRBD1 | many | TRBJ2-1 | TRBV19 | CASRPPRGRSDNEQFF | TGTGCCAGTAGACCTCCCAGGGGGCGAAGCGACAATGAGCAGTTCTTC
NA | few | TRBJ2-3 | TRBV29-1 | CSAGTDTQYF | TGCAGCGCCGGCACAGATACGCAGTATTTT
NA | NA | TRBJ2-3 | TRBV29-1 | CSVEDRRDTQYF | TGCAGCGTTGAAGATCGGAGAGATACGCAGTATTTT
TRBD2 | few | TRBJ2-3 | TRBV9 | CASSRPSGGGDTQYF | TGTGCCAGCAGCCGTCCTAGCGGGGGTGGAGATACGCAGTATTTT
NA | NA | TRBJ2-1 | TRBV11-2 | CASSLGDIYNEQFF | TGTGCCAGCAGCTTAGGGGACATCTACAATGAGCAGTTCTTC
NA | many | TRBJ2-7 | TRBV10-1 | CASSWGNHEQYF | TGCGCCAGCAGTTGGGGGAACCACGAGCAGTACTTC
NA | NA | TRBJ2-7 | TRBV25-1 | CASRGSGSYEQYF | TGTGCCAGCAGGGGCAGCGGCTCCTACGAGCAGTACTTC
NA | NA | TRBJ2-1 | TRBV6-6 | CASSYSGLNNEQFF | TGTGCCAGCAGTTACTCGGGACTTAACAATGAGCAGTTCTTC
NA | NA | TRBJ2-7 | TRBV27 | CASSLQGPYEQYF | TGTGCCAGCAGTTTACAGGGACCTTACGAGCAGTACTTC
TRBD2 | NA | TRBJ2-1 | TRBV7-9 | CASSPGLVGNEQFF | TGTGCCAGCAGCCCCGGACTAGTAGGCAATGAGCAGTTCTTC
NA | NA | TRBJ1-5 | TRBV7-9 | CASSEEGVQPQHF | TGTGCCAGCAGCGAAGAGGGGGTTCAGCCCCAGCATTTT
NA | many | TRBJ1-2 | TRBV29-1 | CSVERTAYGYTF | TGCAGCGTTGAAAGGACAGCCTATGGCTACACCTTC
TRBD1 | many | TRBJ2-7 | TRBV3-1 | CASSGTGQLYEQYF | TGTGCCAGCAGCGGGACAGGGCAACTCTACGAGCAGTACTTC
NA | many | TRBJ2-7 | TRBV4-1 | CASSQAPQGMYEQYF | TGCGCCAGCAGCCAAGCTCCGCAGGGGATGTACGAGCAGTACTTC
NA | many | TRBJ1-1 | TRBV3-1 | CASSARTSNTEAFF | TGTGCCAGCAGCGCGCGGACGTCGAACACTGAAGCTTTCTTT
NA | NA | TRBJ2-7 | TRBV29-1 | CSVESEYEQYF | TGCAGCGTTGAAAGTGAGTACGAGCAGTACTTC
NA | many | TRBJ2-3 | TRBV7-2 | CASILSEGGDTQYF | TGTGCCAGCATCCTTTCGGAGGGCGGGGATACGCAGTATTTT
TRBD2 | NA | TRBJ2-3 | TRBV3-1 | CASTGVAGSGATDTQYF | TGTGCCAGCACGGGGGTAGCGGGGAGCGGGGCCACAGATACGCAGTATTTT
NA | many | TRBJ1-5 | TRBV2 | CASSMGQPQHF | TGTGCCAGCAGCATGGGGCAGCCCCAGCATTTT
TRBD1 | NA | TRBJ1-5 | TRBV29-1 | CSGGQGEGKPQHF | TGCAGCGGGGGACAGGGCGAAGGGAAGCCCCAGCATTTT